A single T cell receptor (beta chain) is shown here with its context. Authors' processing steps: Nucleated cell number was recorded as an estimate derived from reference gene primer amplification. Sequencing was performed with immunoSEQ multiplex PCR; in TCRdb, only in-frame clones are kept and a portion is missing. That table supplies the V and J calls and clone size; D and trimming were determined from the DNA. The table records 200,000 to 250,000 clones, 90% of them present only once. The data derive from a study of blood T cell repertoires in COVID-19. Overall study context: Collection of acute and convalescent COVID-19 samples took place in the United States, Italy and Spain.

Trimming removed 7 bases from V and 0 bases from J, with 14 bases in between. The CDR3 is 14 amino acids. The germline CDR1 and CDR2 sequences are SQVTM and ANQGSEA. Recruitment covered about 26 US areas and drew participants whose ages spanned roughly 18 to 100 years. A PCR-confirmed or clinician-diagnosed COVID-19 case had contacted exposed participants within 2 weeks of entry. This TCR derives from a young man who had been exposed to COVID-19. The sequenced sample consisted of PBMCs or T cells enriched from blood (not recorded which). J is TRBJ2-3 and V is TRBV29-1; D might be TRBD1 (6 bases). DNA of the CDR3: TGCAGCGGTCGCAGGGGACCTAGCACAGATACGCAGTATTTT. Protein sequence: CSGRRGPSTDTQYF.